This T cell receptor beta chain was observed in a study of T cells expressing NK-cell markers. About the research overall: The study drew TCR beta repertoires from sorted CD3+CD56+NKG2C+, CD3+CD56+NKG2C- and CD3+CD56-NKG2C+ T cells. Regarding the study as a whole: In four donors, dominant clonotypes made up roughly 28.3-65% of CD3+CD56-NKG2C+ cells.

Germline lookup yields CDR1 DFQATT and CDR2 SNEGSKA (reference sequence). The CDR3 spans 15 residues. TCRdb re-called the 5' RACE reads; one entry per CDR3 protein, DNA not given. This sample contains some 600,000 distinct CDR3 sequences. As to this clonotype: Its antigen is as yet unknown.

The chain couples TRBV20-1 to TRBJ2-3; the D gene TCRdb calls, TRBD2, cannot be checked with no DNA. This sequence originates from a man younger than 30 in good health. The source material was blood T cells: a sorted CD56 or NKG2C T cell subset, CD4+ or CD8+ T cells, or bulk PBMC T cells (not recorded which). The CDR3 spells CSARAAAGSTDTQYF.